The clone carrying this T cell receptor (beta chain) came up many times. Looked up from germline, CDR1 is SGHTA and CDR2 is FQGNSA. This CDR3 is built from 15 residues. The V gene end was trimmed by 5 bases and the J gene end by 5 bases; junction bases not matched to a gene: 7. TCRdb processed the 5' RACE reads anew with MiXCR; each CDR3 protein has one entry. The data hold approximately 9,300 distinct CDR3 sequences, with 4% to 6% observed a single time. The sample comes from a study of T cells after yellow fever vaccination. This material consisted of PBMCs, either bulk or a sorted T-cell subset (CD4+, CD8+, memory, or dextramer-sorted; not recorded which), taken more than 14 days after the first yellow fever vaccination. This receptor was taken from a man in his late teens or twenties who received the YFV17D yellow fever vaccine. The V and J genes are TRBV7-2 and TRBJ1-5, with 9 bases fitting TRBD1. DNA of the CDR3: TGTGCCAGCAGCAAACAGGGGGCTTTGGATCAGCCCCAGCATTTT. As protein: CASSKQGALDQPQHF.